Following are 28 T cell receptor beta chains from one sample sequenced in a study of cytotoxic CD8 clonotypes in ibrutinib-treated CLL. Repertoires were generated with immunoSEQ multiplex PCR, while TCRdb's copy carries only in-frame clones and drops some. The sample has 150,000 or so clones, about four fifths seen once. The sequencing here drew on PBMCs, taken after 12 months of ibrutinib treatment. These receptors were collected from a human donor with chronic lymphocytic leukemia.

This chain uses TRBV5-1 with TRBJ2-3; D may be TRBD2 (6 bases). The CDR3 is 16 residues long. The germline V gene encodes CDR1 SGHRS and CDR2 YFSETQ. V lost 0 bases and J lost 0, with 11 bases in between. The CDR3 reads CASSLGGAGSTDTQYF. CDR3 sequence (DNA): TGCGCCAGCAGCTTGGGAGGAGCGGGCAGCACAGATACGCAGTATTTT.

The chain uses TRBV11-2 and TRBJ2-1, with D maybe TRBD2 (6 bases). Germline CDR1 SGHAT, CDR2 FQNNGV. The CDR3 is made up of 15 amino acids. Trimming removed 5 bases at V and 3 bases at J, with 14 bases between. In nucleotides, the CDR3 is TGTGCCAGCAGCCTCAGAGGGGACTTCTACAATGAGCAGTTCTTC. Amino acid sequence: CASSLRGDFYNEQFF.

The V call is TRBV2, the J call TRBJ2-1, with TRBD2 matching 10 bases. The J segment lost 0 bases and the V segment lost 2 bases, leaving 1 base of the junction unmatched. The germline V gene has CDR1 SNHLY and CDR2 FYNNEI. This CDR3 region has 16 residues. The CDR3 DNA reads TGTGCCAGCAGTGAATCTAGCGGGAGCTCCTACAATGAGCAGTTCTTC. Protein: CASSESSGSSYNEQFF.

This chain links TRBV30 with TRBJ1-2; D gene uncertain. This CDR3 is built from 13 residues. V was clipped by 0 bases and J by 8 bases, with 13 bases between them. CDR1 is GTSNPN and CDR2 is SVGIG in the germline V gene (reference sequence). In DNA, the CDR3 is TGTGCCTGGAGTGTGGGATCTCAGTACGGCTACACCTTC. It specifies CAWSVGSQYGYTF.

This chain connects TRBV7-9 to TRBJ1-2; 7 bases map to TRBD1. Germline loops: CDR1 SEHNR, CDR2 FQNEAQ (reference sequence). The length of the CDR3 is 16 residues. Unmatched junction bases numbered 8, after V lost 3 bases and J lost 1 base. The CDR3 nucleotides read TGTGCCAGCAGCTTTACAGGACAGGCTTTTAACTATGGCTACACCTTC. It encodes CASSFTGQAFNYGYTF.

This CDR3 reads CASKRGGADEQFF. The CDR3 DNA follows: TGTGCCAGCAAGCGAGGAGGAGCCGATGAGCAGTTCTTC. The chain links TRBV7-9 to TRBJ2-1, with D possibly being TRBD2 (5 bases). Germline V gene lookup returns CDR1 SEHNR and CDR2 FQNEAQ (reference sequence). Trimming cost V 7 bases and J 8 bases, with 15 bases left between them. The CDR3 length is 13 residues.

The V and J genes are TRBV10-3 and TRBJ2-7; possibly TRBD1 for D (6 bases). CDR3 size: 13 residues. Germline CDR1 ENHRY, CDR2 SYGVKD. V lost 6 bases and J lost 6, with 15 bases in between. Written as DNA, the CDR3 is TGTGCCATCAGCAGCGACAGGTTCTCCGAGCAGTACTTC. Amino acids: CAISSDRFSEQYF.

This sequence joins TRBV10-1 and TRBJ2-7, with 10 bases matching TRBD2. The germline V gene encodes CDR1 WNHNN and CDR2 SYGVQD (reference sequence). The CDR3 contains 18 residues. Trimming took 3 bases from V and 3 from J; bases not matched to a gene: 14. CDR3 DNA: TGCGCCAGCAGTGACCACCGCCGGGCTAGCGGGAGAAGCTACGAGCAGTACTTC. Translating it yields CASSDHRRASGRSYEQYF.

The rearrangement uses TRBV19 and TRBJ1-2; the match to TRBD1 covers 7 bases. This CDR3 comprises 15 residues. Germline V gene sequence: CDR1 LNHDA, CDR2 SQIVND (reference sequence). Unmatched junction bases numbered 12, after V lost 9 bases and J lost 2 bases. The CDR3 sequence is CASAEYRGTNYGYTF. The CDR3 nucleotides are TGTGCCAGCGCCGAGTACAGGGGAACAAACTATGGCTACACCTTC.

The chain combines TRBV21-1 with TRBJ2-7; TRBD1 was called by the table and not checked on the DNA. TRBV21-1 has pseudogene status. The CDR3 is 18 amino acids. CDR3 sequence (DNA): TGTGCCAGCAGCAACTGGTTAGGGACAGGGGGCGCATGTTACGAGCAGTACTTC. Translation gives CASSNWLGTGGACYEQYF.

The chain's CDR3 is CASSLNVRVSSSKIYEQYF. In nucleotides, the CDR3 is TGTGCCAGCAGTTTAAATGTCAGGGTCTCTTCTTCCAAGATATACGAGCAGTACTTC. The chain combines TRBV27 with TRBJ2-7; D is perhaps TRBD1 (5 bases). CDR3 length equals 19 residues. Germline assignment: CDR1 MNHEY and CDR2 SMNVEV (reference sequence). V was pared by 2 bases and J by 4 bases, with 27 bases between.

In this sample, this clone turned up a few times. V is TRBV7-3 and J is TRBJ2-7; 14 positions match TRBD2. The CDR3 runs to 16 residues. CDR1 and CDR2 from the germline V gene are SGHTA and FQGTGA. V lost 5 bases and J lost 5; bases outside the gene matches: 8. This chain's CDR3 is CASSQGTSGSIHEQYF. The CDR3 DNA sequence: TGTGCCAGCAGCCAGGGGACTAGCGGGAGTATCCACGAGCAGTACTTC.

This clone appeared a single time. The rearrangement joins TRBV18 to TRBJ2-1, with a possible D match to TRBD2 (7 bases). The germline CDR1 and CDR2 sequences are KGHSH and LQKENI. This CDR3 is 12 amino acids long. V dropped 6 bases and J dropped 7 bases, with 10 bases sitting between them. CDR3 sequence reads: CASSGGPNEQFF. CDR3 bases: TGTGCCAGCTCCGGGGGGCCTAATGAGCAGTTCTTC.

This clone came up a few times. The CDR3 region has the DNA TGTGCCAGCAGCTTCGGGTTGGTGGCCGCCGGGGAGCTGTTTTTT. Translated: CASSFGLVAAGELFF. This chain uses TRBV5-4 with TRBJ2-2; D is ambiguous. This CDR3 has 15 residues. Germline CDR1 SGHNT, CDR2 YYREEE (reference sequence). The germline V and J ends were trimmed by 2 bases and 6 bases, with 14 bases remaining between them.

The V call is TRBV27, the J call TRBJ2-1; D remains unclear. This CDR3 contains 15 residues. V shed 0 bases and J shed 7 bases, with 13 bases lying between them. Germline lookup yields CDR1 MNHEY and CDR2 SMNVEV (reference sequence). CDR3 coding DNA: TGTGCCAGCAGTTTATCTAGATGGAAAGGGAATGAGCAGTTCTTC. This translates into CASSLSRWKGNEQFF.

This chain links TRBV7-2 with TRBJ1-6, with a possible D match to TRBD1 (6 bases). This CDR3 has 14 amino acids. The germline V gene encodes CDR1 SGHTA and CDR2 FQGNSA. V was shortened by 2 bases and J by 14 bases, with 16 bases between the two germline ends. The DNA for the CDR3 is TGTGCCAGCAGCTTAATGGGGGGCGGAATGGCCCTCCACTTT. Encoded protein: CASSLMGGGMALHF.

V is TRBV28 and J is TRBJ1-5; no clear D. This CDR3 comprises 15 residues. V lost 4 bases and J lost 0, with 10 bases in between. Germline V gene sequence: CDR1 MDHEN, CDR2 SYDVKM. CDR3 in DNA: TGTGCCAGCAGTTCAACAGACCTTAGCAATCAGCCCCAGCATTTT. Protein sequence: CASSSTDLSNQPQHF.

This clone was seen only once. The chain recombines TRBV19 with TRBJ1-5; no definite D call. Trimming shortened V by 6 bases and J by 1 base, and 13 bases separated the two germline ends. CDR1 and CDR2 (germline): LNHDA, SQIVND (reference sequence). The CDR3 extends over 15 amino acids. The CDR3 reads CASSKRAGSNQPQHF. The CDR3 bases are TGTGCCAGTAGCAAAAGGGCTGGGAGCAATCAGCCCCAGCATTTT.

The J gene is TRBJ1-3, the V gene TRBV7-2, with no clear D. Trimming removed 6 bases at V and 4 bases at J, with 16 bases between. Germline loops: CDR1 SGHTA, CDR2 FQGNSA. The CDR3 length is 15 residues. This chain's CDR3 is CASSRESGYGNTIYF. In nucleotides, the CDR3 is TGTGCCAGCAGTCGAGAGTCGGGGTACGGAAACACCATATATTTT.

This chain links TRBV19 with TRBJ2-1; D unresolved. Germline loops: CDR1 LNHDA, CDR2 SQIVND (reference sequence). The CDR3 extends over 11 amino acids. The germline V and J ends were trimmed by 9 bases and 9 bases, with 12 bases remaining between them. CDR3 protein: CASSFHREQFF. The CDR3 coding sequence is TGTGCCAGCTCCTTCCACCGTGAGCAGTTCTTC.

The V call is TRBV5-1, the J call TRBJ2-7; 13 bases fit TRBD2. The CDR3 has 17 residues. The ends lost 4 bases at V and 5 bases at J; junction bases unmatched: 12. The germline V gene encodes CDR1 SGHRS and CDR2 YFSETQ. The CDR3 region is CASSPRTSGSPLDEQYF. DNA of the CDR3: TGCGCCAGCAGCCCACGGACTAGCGGGAGCCCCCTAGACGAGCAGTACTTC.

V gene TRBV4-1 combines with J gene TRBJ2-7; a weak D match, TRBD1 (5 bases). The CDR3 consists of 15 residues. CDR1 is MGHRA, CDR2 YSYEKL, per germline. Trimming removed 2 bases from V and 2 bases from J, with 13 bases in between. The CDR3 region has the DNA TGCGCCAGCAGCCAACGGCATAGCAGGGCCTACGAGCAGTACTTC. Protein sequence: CASSQRHSRAYEQYF.

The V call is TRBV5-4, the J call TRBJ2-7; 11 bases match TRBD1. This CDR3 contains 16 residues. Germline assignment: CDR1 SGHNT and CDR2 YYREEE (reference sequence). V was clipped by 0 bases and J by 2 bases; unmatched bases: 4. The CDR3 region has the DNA TGTGCCAGCAGCTTGGTGGGACAGGGGGGGGCCTACGAGCAGTACTTC. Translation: CASSLVGQGGAYEQYF.

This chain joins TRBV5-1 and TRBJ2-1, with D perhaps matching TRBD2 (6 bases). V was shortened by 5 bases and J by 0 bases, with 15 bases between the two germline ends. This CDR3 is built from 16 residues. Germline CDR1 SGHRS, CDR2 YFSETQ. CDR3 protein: CASSYFGGDSYNEQFF. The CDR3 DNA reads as TGCGCCAGCAGTTATTTCGGGGGTGACTCCTACAATGAGCAGTTCTTC.

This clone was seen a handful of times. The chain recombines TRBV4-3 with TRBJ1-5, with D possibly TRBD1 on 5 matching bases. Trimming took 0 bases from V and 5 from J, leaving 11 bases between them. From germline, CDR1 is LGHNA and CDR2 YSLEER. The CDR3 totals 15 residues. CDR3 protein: CASSQDSGLYQPQHF. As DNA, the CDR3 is TGCGCCAGCAGCCAAGATTCGGGACTTTATCAGCCCCAGCATTTT.

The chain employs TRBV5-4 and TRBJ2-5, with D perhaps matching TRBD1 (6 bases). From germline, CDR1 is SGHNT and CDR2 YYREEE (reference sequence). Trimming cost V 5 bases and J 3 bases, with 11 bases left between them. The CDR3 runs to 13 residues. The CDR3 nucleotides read TGTGCCAGCAGTCCAACAGGGAAAGAGACCCAGTACTTC. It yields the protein CASSPTGKETQYF.

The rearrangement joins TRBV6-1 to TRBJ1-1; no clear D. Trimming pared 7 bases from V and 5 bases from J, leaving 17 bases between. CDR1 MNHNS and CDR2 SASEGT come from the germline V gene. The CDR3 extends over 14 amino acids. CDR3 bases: TGTGCCAGCACCGTCGGGAGGGAAGGGACTGAAGCTTTCTTT. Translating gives CASTVGREGTEAFF.

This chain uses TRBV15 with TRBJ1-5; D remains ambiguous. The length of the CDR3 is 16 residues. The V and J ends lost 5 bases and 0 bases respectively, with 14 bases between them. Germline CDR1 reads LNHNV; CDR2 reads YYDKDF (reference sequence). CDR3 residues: CATSGLGSYSNQPQHF. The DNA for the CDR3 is TGTGCCACCAGCGGACTCGGGAGTTATAGCAATCAGCCCCAGCATTTT.